This is a list of T cell receptor beta chains from one sample in a study of blood T cell repertoires in COVID-19. Data came from immunoSEQ multiplex PCR; TCRdb stores just in-frame clones and leaves some out. The sample shows 65,000 to 95,000 clones, 88% of them seen only once. The material sequenced was peripheral blood. Source of these receptors: a man between 65 and 79 years old with acute or convalescent COVID-19. CDR3s leave out the opening cysteine and the closing phenylalanine or tryptophan.

>TRBJ1-5|TRBV10-3
AISESTGKQPQH
>TRBJ1-4|TRBV7-9
ASSPGNLQFSNEKLF
>TRBJ2-3|TRBV7-2
ASSPTSGGRHTQY
>TRBJ1-2|TRBV5-6
ASSLDPGMVTGYT
>TRBJ2-2|TRBV5-6
ASSPGQGITGELF
>TRBJ1-6|TRBV27
ASSRKQGARNSPLH
>TRBJ1-5|TRBV5-5
ASSLGRGRPQH
>TRBJ2-7|TRBV5-4
ASSYAGQYEQY
>TRBJ1-1|TRBV11-2
ASSSRGYTRGGTEAF
>TRBJ1-1|TRBV25-1
ASKQGGTEAF
>TRBJ1-2|TRBV29-1
SVNSRGLLANYGYT
>TRBJ2-5|TRBV15
ATSSANTGSQETQY
>TRBJ1-1|TRBV2
ASTGQMNTEAF
>TRBJ2-7|TRBV14
ASSRLLVGEQY
>TRBJ1-6|TRBV10-2
ASSEETGVTNSPLH
>TRBJ1-2|TRBV19
ASSIAPDNYGYT
>TRBJ2-3|TRBV23-1
ARRPGLAGGLSTDTQY
>TRBJ2-7|TRBV28
ASSSTQGALYPEQY
>TRBJ1-2|TRBV24-1
ATSQGNYGYT
>TRBJ1-1|TRBV28
ASNDPQPTEAF
>TRBJ2-3|TRBV5-1
ASSLGRVGTDTQY
>TRBJ1-5|TRBV5-1
ASSLGPGVNQPQH
>TRBJ2-5|TRBV7-2
ASSLGVSGGAQTQY
>TRBJ1-3|TRBV12-3/TRBV12-4
ASIRGPGNTIY
>TRBJ2-5|TRBV6-6
ATRLAGGPQETQY
>TRBJ1-1|TRBV5-5
ASSLSLRARAF
>TRBJ1-6|TRBV18
ASSPRDRGLSVSPLH
>TRBJ2-7|TRBV5-1
ASSGAGSSYEQY
>TRBJ2-2|TRBV7-8
ASSRRVAGDTGELF
>TRBJ2-1|TRBV6-5
ASGRGGYNEQF
>TRBJ2-1|TRBV7-9
ASRAGNSYNEQF
>TRBJ2-7|TRBV18
ASSPLKGLVEQY
>TRBJ1-2|TRBV10-3
AISETGVEDYGYT
>TRBJ1-4|TRBV3-1/TRBV3-2
ASSPNRDIGGKLF
>TRBJ1-1|TRBV5-1
ASSLEDRVPTEAF
>TRBJ2-7|TRBV3-1/TRBV3-2
ASSQDQTVFSYEQY
>TRBJ2-1|TRBV25-1
ASSNRHQGYNEQF
>TRBJ2-5|TRBV11-2
ASTDSGAQETQY
>TRBJ2-3|TRBV11-2
ASSWGRLTDTQY
>TRBJ2-7|TRBV10-3
AISEGRDLSYEQY
>TRBJ1-2|TRBV7-9
ASSLEATGTYGYT
>TRBJ1-2|TRBV21-1
ASSKVCIGGTNYGYT
>TRBJ2-7|TRBV29-1
SVVLLNAYEQY
>TRBJ2-7|TRBV18
ASSPMGRESDEQY
>TRBJ1-6|TRBV30
AWKWAGTDNSPLH